This TCR beta chain was recorded in a study of CD8+ T cells in alopecia areata. General study results and limits: Greater clonality was observed in lesional scalp samples, especially alopecia totalis/universalis, versus normal scalp.

Extracted RNA was reverse transcribed into cDNA, the sequencing template. Clones were read by immunoSEQ multiplex PCR, and TCRdb kept only the in-frame ones, dropping some. The data show about 270,000 clones, with none appearing a single time. Germline V gene sequence: CDR1 GKSSPN, CDR2 SITVG. V dropped 1 base and J dropped 3 bases, with 8 bases sitting between them. The CDR3 totals 13 residues. Cell sorting was performed on pooled cutaneous lymph node cells with CD4, CD8alpha, NKG2D, NKG2ACE and other markers. Details on this clone: Its matching antigen is unknown. The gene symbols are mouse symbols. The observed sequence ends 4 residues before the CDR3 terminus, with the missing tail filled in from the germline J gene. This same CDR3 is encoded by further DNA sequences in the sample.

The chain recombines TRBV31 with TRBJ2-5; weak D call: TRBD1 (6 bases). The sequenced sample consisted of CD4+ T cells sorted from a lymph node. The TCR comes from a C3H/HeJ mouse with alopecia areata. Strain haplotype (MHC): H2-k. CDR3 DNA (partial): TGTGCCTGGAGTCGGGGACAACAAGAC. Its protein product is CAWSRGQQD. From start to end, the CDR3 is CAWSRGQQDTQYF.